This note documents a single TCR beta chain sequence. Its antigen is unknown. The entry originates in a study of response to subunit inactivated influenza vaccine. General study points: Authors suggested seasonal influenza vaccinations each recruit few new T cells.

TCRdb analysed the RT-PCR reads with MiXCR anew, one entry per CDR3 protein. Of around 490,000 distinct CDR3 sequences in the sample, 6.5% to 8% were seen once. Germline V CDR1 and CDR2: SQVTM, ANQGSEA. Trimming removed 0 bases at V and 1 base at J, with 7 bases between. This CDR3 has 14 amino acids. The clonotype originates from a man between 45 and 75 years old who received an inactivated influenza vaccine. V gene TRBV29-1 combines with J gene TRBJ2-1, with D perhaps TRBD2 (5 bases). The sequencing here drew on PBMCs from blood, taken about 24 months after vaccination. The CDR3 spells CSVEDKRSYNEQFF. Here the CDR3 DNA reads TGCAGCGTTGAAGACAAGCGGTCCTACAATGAGCAGTTCTTC.